The sequence of this T cell receptor beta chain was determined in a study of T cell responses to AZD1222 COVID-19 vaccine. Data came from immunoSEQ multiplex PCR; TCRdb stores just in-frame clones and leaves some out. Of some 170,000 clones in the sample, just under 90% were seen once. Trimming took 2 bases from V and 2 from J, leaving 13 bases between them. CDR3 size: 15 residues. Germline V lookup: CDR1 SGHNT, CDR2 YYREEE (reference sequence). The sample consisted of peripheral blood, taken 28 days after the second dose of the MenACWY control vaccine. The chain carries TRBV5-4 and TRBJ2-5, with D perhaps TRBD2 (5 bases). The receptor's source is an adult who received the MenACWY meningococcal vaccine as a control. The CDR3 sequence is CASSFGGLDQETQYF. DNA for the CDR3: TGTGCCAGCAGCTTCGGCGGGCTGGATCAAGAGACCCAGTACTTC. The complete variable domain, with remaining parts taken from reference TRBV5-4 and TRBJ2-5, reads ETGVTQSPTHLIKTRGQQVTLRCSSQSGHNTVSWYQQALGQGPQFIFQYYREEENGRGNFPPRFSGLQFPNYSSELNVNALELDDSALYLCASSFGGLDQETQYFGPGTRLLVL.